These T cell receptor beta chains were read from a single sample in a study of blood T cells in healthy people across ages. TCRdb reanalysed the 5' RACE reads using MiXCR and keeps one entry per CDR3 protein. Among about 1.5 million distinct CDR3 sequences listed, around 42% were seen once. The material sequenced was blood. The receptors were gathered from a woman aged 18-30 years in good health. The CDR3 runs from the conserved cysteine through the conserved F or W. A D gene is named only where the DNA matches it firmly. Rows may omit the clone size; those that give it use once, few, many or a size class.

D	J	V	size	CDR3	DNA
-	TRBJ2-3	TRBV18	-	CASSIDVTDTQYF	TGTGCCAGCTCAATTGATGTGACAGATACGCAGTATTTT
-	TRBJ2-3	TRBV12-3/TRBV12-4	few	CASKPIGADLGTQYF	TGTGCCAGTAAACCCATCGGGGCGGACCTTGGTACGCAGTATTTT
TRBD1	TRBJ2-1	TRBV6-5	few	CASREDRAVHNEQFF	TGTGCCAGCAGGGAGGACAGGGCAGTTCACAATGAGCAGTTCTTC
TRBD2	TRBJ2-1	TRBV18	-	CASSTTGGRNERFF	TGTGCCAGCTCTACCACGGGAGGGAGGAATGAGCGGTTCTTC
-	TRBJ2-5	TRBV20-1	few	CSASARTVEETQYF	TGCAGTGCTAGTGCTAGGACAGTTGAAGAGACCCAGTACTTC
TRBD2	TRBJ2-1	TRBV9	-	CASSALSGNVDEQFF	TGTGCCAGCAGCGCCCTTAGCGGGAACGTCGATGAGCAGTTCTTC
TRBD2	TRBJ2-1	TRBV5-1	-	CASSLGSGLGNEQFF	TGCGCCAGCAGCTTAGGTAGCGGGTTAGGGAATGAGCAGTTCTTC
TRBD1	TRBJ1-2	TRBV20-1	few	CSAGTQPGQGVGGYTF	TGCAGTGCGGGTACTCAACCGGGACAGGGTGTAGGTGGCTACACCTTC
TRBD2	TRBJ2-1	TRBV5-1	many	CASSLLLTSGGLNEQFF	TGCGCCAGCAGCTTGCTCTTAACTAGCGGGGGGCTCAATGAGCAGTTCTTC
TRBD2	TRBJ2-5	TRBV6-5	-	CAGSYSNSGGQETQYF	TGTGCCGGCAGTTACTCGAATAGCGGGGGACAAGAGACCCAGTACTTC
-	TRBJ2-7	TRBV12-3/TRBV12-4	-	CASSLGGTQLYEQYF	TGTGCCAGCAGTTTAGGGGGCACACAACTCTACGAGCAGTACTTC
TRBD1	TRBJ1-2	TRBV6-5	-	CASRNEGQGAEGYTF	TGTGCCAGCAGGAACGAGGGACAGGGGGCGGAGGGCTACACCTTC
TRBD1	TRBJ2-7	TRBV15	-	CATSDRDYPLEQYF	TGTGCCACCTCGGACAGGGATTATCCCCTCGAGCAGTACTTC
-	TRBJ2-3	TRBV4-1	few	CASSQTGVITDTQYF	TGCGCCAGCAGCCAGACGGGGGTTATCACAGATACGCAGTATTTT
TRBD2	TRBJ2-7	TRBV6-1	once	CASSLRGVRSYEQYF	TGTGCCAGCAGTCTCCGGGGGGTTCGGTCCTACGAGCAGTACTTC
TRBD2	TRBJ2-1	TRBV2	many	CASSIIAGGVDEQFF	TGTGCCAGCAGCATAATAGCGGGAGGGGTGGATGAGCAGTTCTTC
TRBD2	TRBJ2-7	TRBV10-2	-	CASTRGLAGGTALYEQYF	TGCGCCAGCACACGAGGACTAGCGGGGGGCACAGCCCTTTACGAGCAGTACTTC
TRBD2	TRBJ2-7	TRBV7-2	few	CASSRTGTSGSYEQYF	TGTGCCAGCAGCAGAACCGGGACTAGCGGGAGTTACGAGCAGTACTTC
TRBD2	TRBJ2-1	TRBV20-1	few	CSAAGEWRGGEQFF	TGCAGTGCCGCAGGAGAATGGCGGGGGGGTGAGCAGTTCTTC
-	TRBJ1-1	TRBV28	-	CASNSRVGEGSTEAFF	TGTGCCAGCAATTCAAGGGTGGGGGAAGGGAGCACTGAAGCTTTCTTT
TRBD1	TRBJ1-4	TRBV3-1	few	CASSPTGREKLFF	TGTGCCAGCAGCCCGACAGGGCGCGAAAAACTGTTTTTT
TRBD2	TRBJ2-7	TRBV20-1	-	CSARAGLAAHEKYF	TGCAGTGCTAGAGCAGGACTAGCCGCCCACGAGAAGTACTTC
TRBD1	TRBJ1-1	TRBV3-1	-	CASSPYRTGNTEAFF	TGTGCCAGCAGCCCCTACAGGACAGGGAACACTGAAGCTTTCTTT
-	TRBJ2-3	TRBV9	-	CASSVLPASADTQYF	TGTGCCAGCAGCGTTCTCCCAGCTTCAGCAGATACGCAGTATTTT
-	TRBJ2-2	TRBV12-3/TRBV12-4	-	CASSKQENTGELFF	TGTGCCAGCAGCAAACAGGAAAACACCGGGGAGCTGTTTTTT
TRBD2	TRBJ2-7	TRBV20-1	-	CSARDSYGLAGAEYF	TGCAGTGCTAGAGATTCCTACGGACTAGCGGGAGCAGAGTACTTC
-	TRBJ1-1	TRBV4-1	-	CASSQDTDENTEAFF	TGCGCCAGCAGCCAAGATACTGATGAGAACACTGAAGCTTTCTTT
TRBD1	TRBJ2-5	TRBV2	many	CASRTGGQETQYF	TGTGCCAGCAGGACAGGGGGCCAAGAGACCCAGTACTTC
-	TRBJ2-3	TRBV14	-	CASSQALRPEEDTQYF	TGTGCCAGCAGCCAGGCCCTGCGGCCCGAGGAAGATACGCAGTATTTT
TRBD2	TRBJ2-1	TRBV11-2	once	CASSLWDRLAVLPGDEQFF	TGTGCCAGCAGCTTGTGGGATCGGCTAGCGGTTTTACCGGGGGATGAGCAGTTCTTC
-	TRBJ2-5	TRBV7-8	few	CASSLARLGETQYF	TGTGCCAGCAGCTTAGCGCGGCTAGGGGAGACCCAGTACTTC
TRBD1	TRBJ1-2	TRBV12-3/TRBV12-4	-	CASSSFTLSGQGRGYTF	TGTGCCAGCAGTTCGTTTACTTTGTCGGGACAGGGTAGGGGCTACACCTTC
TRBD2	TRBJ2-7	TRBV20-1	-	CSARGLGDERYF	TGCAGTGCCAGGGGACTAGGGGACGAGCGGTACTTC
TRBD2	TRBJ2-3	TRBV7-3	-	CASSEPRLAGDADTQYF	TGTGCCAGCAGCGAACCAAGACTAGCGGGGGATGCAGATACGCAGTATTTT
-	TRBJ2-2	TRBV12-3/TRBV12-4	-	CASSPANTGELFF	TGTGCCAGCAGTCCGGCGAACACCGGGGAGCTGTTTTTT
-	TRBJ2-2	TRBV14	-	CASSYTVNTGELFF	TGTGCCAGCAGCTATACAGTAAACACCGGGGAGCTGTTTTTT
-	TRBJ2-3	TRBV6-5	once	CASSYWGSSGTDTQYF	TGTGCCAGCAGTTACTGGGGTAGCTCTGGCACAGATACGCAGTATTTT
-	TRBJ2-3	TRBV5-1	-	CASRPGVGTQYF	TGCGCCAGCAGGCCAGGGGTGGGTACGCAGTATTTT
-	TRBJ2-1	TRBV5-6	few	CASSDRTSKREQFF	TGTGCCAGCAGTGACAGGACATCCAAGAGAGAGCAGTTCTTC
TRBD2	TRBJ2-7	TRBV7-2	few	CASSPLAGGSEQYF	TGTGCCAGCAGCCCCCTTGCGGGAGGATCCGAGCAGTACTTC
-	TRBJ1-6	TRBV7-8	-	CASSLATAYNSPLHF	TGTGCCAGCAGCTTAGCTACAGCTTATAATTCACCCCTCCACTTT
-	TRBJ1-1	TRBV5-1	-	CASSLARRHDEAFF	TGCGCCAGCAGCTTGGCAAGAAGACACGACGAAGCTTTCTTT
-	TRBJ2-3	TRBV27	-	CASSLLDDKDTQYF	TGTGCCAGCAGTTTACTAGACGATAAAGATACGCAGTATTTT
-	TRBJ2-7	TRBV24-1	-	CATSDRSAARVTYEQYF	TGTGCCACCAGTGACCGCTCGGCGGCCCGGGTGACCTACGAGCAGTACTTC
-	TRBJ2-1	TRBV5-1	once	CASSFRPTGVSNDEQFF	TGCGCCAGCAGCTTCAGGCCGACTGGGGTCTCCAATGATGAGCAGTTCTTC
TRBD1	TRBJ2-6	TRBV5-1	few	CASSMGQGPSGANVLTF	TGCGCCAGCAGTATGGGACAGGGGCCCTCTGGGGCCAACGTCCTGACTTTC
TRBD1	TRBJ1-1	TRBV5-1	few	CASSLGAGGNLNTEAFF	TGCGCCAGCAGCTTGGGTGCAGGGGGAAATCTGAACACTGAAGCTTTCTTT
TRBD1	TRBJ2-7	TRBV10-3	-	CATGLQGSYEQYF	TGTGCCACCGGGCTACAGGGGTCCTACGAGCAGTACTTC
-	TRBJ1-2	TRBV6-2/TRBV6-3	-	CASRPRGSLDGYTF	TGTGCCAGCAGGCCAAGGGGTTCCCTGGATGGCTACACCTTC
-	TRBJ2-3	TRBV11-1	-	CASSQREVRVGDTQYF	TGTGCCAGCAGCCAGAGGGAGGTCAGGGTCGGGGATACGCAGTATTTT
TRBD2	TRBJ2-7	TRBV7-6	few	CASSPFGRGVPSYEQYF	TGTGCCAGCAGCCCCTTTGGGCGGGGGGTTCCTAGTTACGAGCAGTACTTC
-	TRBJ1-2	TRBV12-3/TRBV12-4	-	CASSFPGVDGYTF	TGTGCCAGCAGTTTCCCAGGGGTGGATGGCTACACCTTC
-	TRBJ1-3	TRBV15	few	CATSEKAQSSGNTIYF	TGTGCCACCAGCGAAAAGGCGCAGAGCTCTGGAAACACCATATATTTT
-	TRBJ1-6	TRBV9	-	CASTPPRERGYNSPLHF	TGTGCCAGCACGCCCCCCAGGGAGAGGGGTTATAATTCACCCCTCCACTTT
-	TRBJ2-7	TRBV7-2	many	CASSLAVDYEQYF	TGTGCCAGCAGCTTAGCGGTAGACTACGAGCAGTACTTC
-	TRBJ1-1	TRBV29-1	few	CSVVSNTEAFF	TGCAGCGTTGTGAGTAACACTGAAGCTTTCTTT
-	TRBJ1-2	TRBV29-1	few	CSGVEGGKGYTF	TGCAGCGGGGTTGAGGGGGGTAAAGGCTACACCTTC
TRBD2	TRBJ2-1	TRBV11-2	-	CVSSSSGSANEQFF	TGTGTCAGCAGCTCAAGCGGGAGCGCAAATGAGCAGTTCTTC
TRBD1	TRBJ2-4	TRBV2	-	CASSPDRGKNIQYF	TGTGCCAGCAGTCCAGACAGGGGGAAAAACATTCAGTACTTC
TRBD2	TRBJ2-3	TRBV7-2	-	CASSPGRLAGRLSTDTQYF	TGTGCCAGCAGTCCGGGTCGGCTAGCGGGGCGGCTAAGCACAGATACGCAGTATTTT